This T cell receptor (beta chain) was captured in a study of blood T cells in healthy people across ages. This clonotype was seen a handful of times. V was cut by 4 bases and J by 7 bases, with 16 bases left in between. Germline assignment: CDR1 KGHDR and CDR2 SFDVKD. The CDR3 consists of 15 residues. Using a J-beta primer mix together with a sample-barcoded 5' primer, a second PCR was run for about 6 to 12 cycles. One entry per CDR3 protein results from TCRdb running MiXCR on the 5' RACE reads. Of some 750,000 distinct CDR3 sequences listed, over 20% are singletons. Sequencing was performed on blood. This chain uses TRBV24-1 with TRBJ2-1; no firm D call. This receptor was taken from a man between 70 and 80 years old in good health. The CDR3 loop reads CATSDRTGPGNEQFF. Here the CDR3 DNA reads TGTGCCACCAGTGACCGGACGGGTCCTGGTAATGAGCAGTTCTTC.